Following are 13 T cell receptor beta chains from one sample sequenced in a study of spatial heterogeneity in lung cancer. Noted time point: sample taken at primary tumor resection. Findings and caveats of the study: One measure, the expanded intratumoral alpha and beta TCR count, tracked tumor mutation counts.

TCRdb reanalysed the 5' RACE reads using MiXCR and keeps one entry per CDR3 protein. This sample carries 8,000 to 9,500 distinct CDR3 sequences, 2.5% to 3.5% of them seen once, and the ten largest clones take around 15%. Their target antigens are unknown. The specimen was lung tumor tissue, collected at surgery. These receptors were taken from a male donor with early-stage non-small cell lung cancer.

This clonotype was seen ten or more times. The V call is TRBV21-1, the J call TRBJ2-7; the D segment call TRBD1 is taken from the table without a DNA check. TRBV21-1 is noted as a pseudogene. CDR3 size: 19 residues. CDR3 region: CASSKAPHQDSSDSYEQYF. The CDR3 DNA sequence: TGTGCCAGCAGCAAAGCGCCCCACCAAGACAGTTCCGACTCCTACGAGCAGTACTTC.

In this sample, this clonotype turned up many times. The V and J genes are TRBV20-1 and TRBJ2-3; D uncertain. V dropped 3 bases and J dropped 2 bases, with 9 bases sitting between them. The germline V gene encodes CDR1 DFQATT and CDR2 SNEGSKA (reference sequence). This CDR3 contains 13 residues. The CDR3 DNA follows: TGCAGTGCTAGTGGTCAGAACACAGATACGCAGTATTTT. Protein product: CSASGQNTDTQYF.

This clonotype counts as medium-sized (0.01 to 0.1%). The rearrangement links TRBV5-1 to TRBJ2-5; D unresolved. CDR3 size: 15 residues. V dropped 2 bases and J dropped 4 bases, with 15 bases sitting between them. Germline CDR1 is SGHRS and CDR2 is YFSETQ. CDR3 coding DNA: TGCGCCAGCAGCTTTTCTGACCCGCTCAGAGAGACCCAGTACTTC. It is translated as CASSFSDPLRETQYF.

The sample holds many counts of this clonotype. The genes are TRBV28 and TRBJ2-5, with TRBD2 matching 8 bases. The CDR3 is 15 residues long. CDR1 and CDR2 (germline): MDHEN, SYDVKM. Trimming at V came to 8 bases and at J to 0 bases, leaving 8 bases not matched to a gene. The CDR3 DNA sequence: TGTGCCAGCGGAGCGGGGGTGACGTACCAAGAGACCCAGTACTTC. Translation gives CASGAGVTYQETQYF.

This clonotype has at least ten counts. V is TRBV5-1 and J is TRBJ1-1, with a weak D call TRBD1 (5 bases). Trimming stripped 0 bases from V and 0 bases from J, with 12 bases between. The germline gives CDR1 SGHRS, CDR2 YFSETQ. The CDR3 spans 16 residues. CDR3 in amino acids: CASSLAQGLMNTEAFF. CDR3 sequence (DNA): TGCGCCAGCAGCTTGGCCCAGGGTCTCATGAACACTGAAGCTTTCTTT.

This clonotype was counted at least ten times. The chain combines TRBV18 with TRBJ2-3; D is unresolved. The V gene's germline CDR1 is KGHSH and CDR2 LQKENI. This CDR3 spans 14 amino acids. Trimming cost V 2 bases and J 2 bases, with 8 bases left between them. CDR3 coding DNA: TGTGCCAGCTCACCAGTCGTTTACACAGATACGCAGTATTTT. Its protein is CASSPVVYTDTQYF.

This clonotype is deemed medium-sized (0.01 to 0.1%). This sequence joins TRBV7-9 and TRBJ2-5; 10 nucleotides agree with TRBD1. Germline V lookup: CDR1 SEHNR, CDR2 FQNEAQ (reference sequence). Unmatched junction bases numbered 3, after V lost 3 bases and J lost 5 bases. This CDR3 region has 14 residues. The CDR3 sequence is CASSLTGGGETQYF. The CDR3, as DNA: TGTGCCAGCAGCTTGACAGGGGGCGGGGAGACCCAGTACTTC.

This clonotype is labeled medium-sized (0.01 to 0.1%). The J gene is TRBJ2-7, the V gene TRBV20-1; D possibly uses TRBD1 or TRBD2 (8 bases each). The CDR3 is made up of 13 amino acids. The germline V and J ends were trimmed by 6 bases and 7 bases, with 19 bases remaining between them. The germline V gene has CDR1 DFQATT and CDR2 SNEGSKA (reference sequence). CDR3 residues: CSARQGPSGEQYF. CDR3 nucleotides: TGCAGTGCCAGACAGGGGCCTAGCGGGGAGCAGTACTTC.

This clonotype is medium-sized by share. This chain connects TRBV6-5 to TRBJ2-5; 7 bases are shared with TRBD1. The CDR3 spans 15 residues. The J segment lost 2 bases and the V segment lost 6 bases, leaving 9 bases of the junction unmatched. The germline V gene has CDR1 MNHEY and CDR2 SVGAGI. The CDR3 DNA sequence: TGTGCCAGCAGCCGAATAGGGACAGTACAAGAGACCCAGTACTTC. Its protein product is CASSRIGTVQETQYF.

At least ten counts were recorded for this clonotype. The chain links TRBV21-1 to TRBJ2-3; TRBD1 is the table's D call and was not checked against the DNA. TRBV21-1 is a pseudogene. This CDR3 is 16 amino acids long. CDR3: CASSKDPRQDTDTQYF. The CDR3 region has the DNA TGTGCCAGCAGCAAAGATCCCAGGCAGGACACAGATACGCAGTATTTT.

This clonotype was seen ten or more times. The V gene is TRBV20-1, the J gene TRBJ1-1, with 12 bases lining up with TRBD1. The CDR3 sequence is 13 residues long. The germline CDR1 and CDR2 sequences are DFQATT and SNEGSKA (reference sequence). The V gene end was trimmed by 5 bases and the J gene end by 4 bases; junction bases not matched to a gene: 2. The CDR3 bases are TGCAGTGCTGGGGGACAGGGGGCCACTGAAGCTTTCTTT. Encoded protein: CSAGGQGATEAFF.

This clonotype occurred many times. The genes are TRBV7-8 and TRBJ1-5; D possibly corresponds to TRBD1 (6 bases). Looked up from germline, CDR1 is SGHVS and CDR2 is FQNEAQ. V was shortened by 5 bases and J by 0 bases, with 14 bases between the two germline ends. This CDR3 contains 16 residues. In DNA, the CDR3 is TGTGCCAGCAGCCCAGGCGGGGGGCATAGCAATCAGCCCCAGCATTTT. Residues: CASSPGGGHSNQPQHF.

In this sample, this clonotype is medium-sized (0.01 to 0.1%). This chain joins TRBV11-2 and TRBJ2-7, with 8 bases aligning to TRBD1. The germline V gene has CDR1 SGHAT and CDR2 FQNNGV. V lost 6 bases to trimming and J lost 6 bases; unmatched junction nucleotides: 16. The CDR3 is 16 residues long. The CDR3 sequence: CASRWNRGRILGEQYF. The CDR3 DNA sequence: TGTGCCAGCAGGTGGAACAGGGGGAGGATTTTGGGCGAGCAGTACTTC.